A single sample is the source of the 21 T cell receptor beta chains below, sequenced in a study of Graves' ophthalmopathy and Graves' hyperthyroidism. The TCR beta CDR3 regions underwent amplification from RNA transcripts. RT-PCR with HTBI primers came first, then second-round multiplex PCR. TCRdb re-called the multiplex PCR reads through MiXCR, storing one row per CDR3 protein. The sample carries hundreds of thousands of distinct CDR3 sequences, 22% recorded once. The sequencing input was peripheral blood. The receptors were gathered from a woman under 30 with stable Graves' hyperthyroidism. Some clones in this sample may be carry-over from other donors' samples.

This clonotype was seen repeatedly, ten times or more. The rearrangement joins TRBV12-5 to TRBJ2-7; D unclear. This CDR3 has 15 amino acids. V was trimmed by 6 bases and J by 2 bases, leaving 17 bases between them. CDR1 is LGHNT, CDR2 FRNRAP, per germline. Written as DNA, the CDR3 is TGTGCTAGTGGCCCGCGTGGGGTCGCAACCTACGAGCAGTACTTC. It is translated as CASGPRGVATYEQYF.

This clonotype was picked up many times. The CDR3 here is CASSGATGQPRGETQYF. The CDR3 DNA reads as TGTGCCAGCTCGGGGGCGACGGGACAACCTCGGGGAGAGACCCAGTACTTC. The chain links TRBV6-1 to TRBJ2-5; D may match TRBD1 or TRBD2 (6 bases each). The CDR3 length is 17 residues. V shed 8 bases and J shed 4 bases, with 26 bases lying between them. The germline V gene encodes CDR1 MNHNS and CDR2 SASEGT.

This clonotype appeared a few times. The chain links TRBV12-3 or TRBV12-4 to TRBJ1-2, with unresolved D. Trimming removed 2 bases at V and 4 bases at J, with 17 bases between. The CDR3 sequence is 16 residues long. The CDR3 protein is CASSLSSRRRSYGYTF. Here the CDR3 DNA reads TGTGCCAGCAGTTTATCTAGTCGGCGCAGGAGCTATGGCTACACCTTC.

This clonotype occurred many times. The chain carries TRBV12-3 or TRBV12-4 and TRBJ2-5, with no clear D. This CDR3 has 14 residues. V lost 3 bases and J lost 5, with 13 bases in between. CDR3 in DNA: TGTGCCAGCAGTTTCGTTGGTTCAGTCGAGACCCAGTACTTC. Its translation: CASSFVGSVETQYF.

J is TRBJ1-1 and V is TRBV7-6; 8 nucleotides agree with TRBD1. V lost 3 bases and J lost 1; bases outside the gene matches: 7. This CDR3 comprises 16 residues. Germline CDR1 is SGHVS and CDR2 is FNYEAQ. The DNA of the CDR3 is TGTGCCAGCAGCTTGGGCACCGGGACAGGGAACACTGAAGCTTTCTTT. Amino acids: CASSLGTGTGNTEAFF.

This clonotype was seen repeatedly, ten times or more. The gene calls are TRBV7-2 and TRBJ1-2; D is unresolved. The V gene's germline CDR1 is SGHTA and CDR2 FQGNSA. V lost 3 bases to trimming and J lost 4 bases, with 9 bases between them. CDR3 length equals 13 residues. The CDR3 sequence is CTSSFDLSYGYTF. Written as DNA, the CDR3 is TGTACCAGCAGCTTTGACTTAAGCTATGGCTACACCTTC.

This clonotype was seen repeatedly, ten times or more. The CDR3 is CASSELGAPGGEQYF. The CDR3 region has the DNA TGTGCCAGCAGTGAACTGGGGGCTCCTGGCGGCGAGCAGTACTTC. The rearrangement uses TRBV25-1 and TRBJ2-7, with D possibly matching TRBD1 (6 bases). The V and J ends lost 2 bases and 6 bases respectively, with 17 bases between them. The CDR3 covers 15 residues. In germline, CDR1 is MGHDK, CDR2 SYGVNS.

In this sample, this clonotype turned up a few times. The genes are TRBV6-1 and TRBJ1-1; a possible D gene is TRBD1 (6 bases). Germline values: CDR1 MNHNS, CDR2 SASEGT. The CDR3 consists of 15 residues. V was shortened by 2 bases and J by 0 bases, with 10 bases between the two germline ends. The CDR3 loop reads CASSEPRTVNTEAFF. The CDR3 DNA reads TGTGCCAGCAGTGAACCGCGGACAGTGAACACTGAAGCTTTCTTT.

The chain recombines TRBV12-3 or TRBV12-4 with TRBJ2-2, with TRBD1 matching 7 bases. J lost 1 base, V lost 6 bases, and 8 bases had no gene match. The CDR3 totals 16 residues. The CDR3 sequence: CASSFGYRGNTGELFF. The CDR3 region has the DNA TGTGCCAGCAGCTTTGGGTACAGGGGGAACACCGGGGAGCTGTTTTTT.

This clonotype was seen a few times. V and J are TRBV9 and TRBJ1-2; possibly TRBD1 for D (5 bases). Trimming left V 0 bases short and J 3 bases short, with 12 bases between. The CDR3 has 15 residues. The germline CDR1 and CDR2 sequences are SGDLS and YYNGEE. The CDR3 reads CASSVEGRVYYGYTF. DNA for the CDR3: TGTGCCAGCAGCGTAGAGGGCAGGGTGTACTATGGCTACACCTTC. Full variable domain (outside the CDR3, taken from reference TRBV9 and TRBJ1-2): DSGVTQTPKHLITATGQRVTLRCSPRSGDLSVYWYQQSLDQGLQFLIQYYNGEERAKGNILERFSAQQFPDLHSELNLSSLELGDSALYFCASSVEGRVYYGYTFGSGTRLTVV.

This clonotype was recorded at least ten times. The J gene is TRBJ1-2, the V gene TRBV2; D ambiguous. There are 13 residues in the CDR3. The germline CDR1 and CDR2 sequences are SNHLY and FYNNEI. Trimming shortened V by 2 bases and J by 8 bases, and 12 bases separated the two germline ends. CDR3 bases: TGTGCCAGCAGTGAAATGTCAGATGAGGGCTACACCTTC. Amino acids: CASSEMSDEGYTF.

The chain uses TRBV19 and TRBJ2-2; a possible D gene is TRBD1 (5 bases). The V end lost 1 base, the J end lost 1 base, and 16 bases lay between the germline ends. This CDR3 spans 18 amino acids. Germline-derived CDR1 and CDR2 are LNHDA and SQIVND (reference sequence). Written as DNA, the CDR3 is TGTGCCAGTAGTATAGCGGATTGGGGCAGGCAGAACACCGGGGAGCTGTTTTTT. It yields the protein CASSIADWGRQNTGELFF.

The chain uses TRBV12-3 or TRBV12-4 and TRBJ1-2; possible D gene TRBD1, 6 bases. Trimming took off 6 bases at V and 6 bases at J, with 17 bases between the two ends. CDR3 length equals 14 residues. This CDR3 reads CASSKRYTGNGYTF. For the CDR3, the DNA is TGTGCCAGCAGCAAACGCTACACAGGGAATGGCTACACCTTC.

In this sample, this clonotype turned up many times. The chain uses TRBV29-1 and TRBJ2-2, with D unresolved. CDR3 length: 11 residues. From germline, CDR1 is SQVTM and CDR2 ANQGSEA. Trimming shortened V by 4 bases and J by 7 bases, and 7 bases separated the two germline ends. This chain's CDR3 is CSVAVGGELFF. CDR3 coding DNA: TGCAGCGTTGCGGTAGGCGGGGAGCTGTTTTTT.

This clonotype was found many times. This rearrangement joins TRBV3-1 to TRBJ1-6; D remains ambiguous. Germline CDR1 is LGHDT and CDR2 is YNNKEL (reference sequence). This CDR3 spans 13 amino acids. Deletions cut 0 bases from V and 8 bases from J, with 5 bases between. The CDR3 nucleotides are TGTGCCAGCAGCCAAGATCGAGATTCACCCCTCCACTTT. Translated: CASSQDRDSPLHF.

J is TRBJ1-6 and V is TRBV6-2 or TRBV6-3, with 7 bases lining up with TRBD1. The CDR3 has 16 residues. V lost 7 bases to trimming and J lost 6 bases; unmatched junction nucleotides: 12. Germline assignment: CDR1 MNHEY and CDR2 SVGEGT. This CDR3 reads CASTRTGPGTNSPLHF. CDR3 coding DNA: TGTGCCAGCACCCGGACAGGTCCAGGGACTAATTCACCCCTCCACTTT.

This clonotype was detected ten times or more. The chain has TRBV10-3 and TRBJ2-7; D is possibly TRBD1 (6 bases). The CDR3 spans 14 residues. Germline CDR1 reads ENHRY; CDR2 reads SYGVKD. V was shortened by 3 bases and J by 0 bases, with 9 bases between the two germline ends. CDR3 DNA: TGTGCCATCAGTGACCAGGGGAGCTCCTACGAGCAGTACTTC. Protein product: CAISDQGSSYEQYF.

This clonotype showed up many times. The chain recombines TRBV6-4 with TRBJ1-1, with 7 positions matching TRBD1. Germline V gene lookup returns CDR1 MRHNA and CDR2 SNTAGT. CDR3 length: 13 amino acids. J gave up 1 base and V 11 bases, and 7 bases lay outside the gene matches. The CDR3: CAASRDRNTEAFF. CDR3 bases: TGTGCCGCGAGCCGGGACAGGAACACTGAAGCTTTCTTT.

This clonotype came up many times. This chain uses TRBV6-2 or TRBV6-3 with TRBJ1-1; D not certain. CDR1 and CDR2 (germline): MNHEY, SVGEGT. The ends were cut back, 6 bases at V and 0 bases at J, with 17 bases in the middle. The CDR3 covers 16 residues. CDR3 sequence: CASRPTARTLNTEAFF. In DNA, the CDR3 is TGTGCCAGCAGACCTACAGCCAGGACTTTGAACACTGAAGCTTTCTTT.

The chain links TRBV28 to TRBJ1-2, with 8 bases aligning to TRBD1. The junction had 7 bases not matched to a gene; V was cut back by 4 bases and J by 6 bases. The CDR3 consists of 14 residues. Germline loops: CDR1 MDHEN, CDR2 SYDVKM. The CDR3: CASSSRQGMDGYTF. The CDR3 DNA is TGTGCCAGCAGTTCGAGACAGGGGATGGATGGCTACACCTTC.

V gene TRBV2 combines with J gene TRBJ2-5, with D unresolved. In germline, CDR1 is SNHLY, CDR2 FYNNEI. The CDR3 covers 13 residues. V was cut by 4 bases and J by 2 bases, with 8 bases left in between. The CDR3 loop reads CASSVWRQETQYF. For the CDR3, the DNA is TGTGCCAGCAGTGTATGGCGGCAAGAGACCCAGTACTTC.